These 2 T cell receptor beta chains originate from one sample sequenced in a study of blood T cell repertoires in COVID-19. TCRdb's copy holds only in-frame clones and misses some; the assay was immunoSEQ multiplex PCR. The sample holds 100,000 to 150,000 clones, approximately 85% seen once. Material: peripheral blood. The receptors here all came from a woman older than 75 with COVID-19, enrolled during active disease.

The chain combines TRBV18 with TRBJ2-2, with TRBD1 matching over 8 bases. This CDR3 spans 16 amino acids. Germline lookup yields CDR1 KGHSH and CDR2 LQKENI. V dropped 5 bases and J dropped 4; count of bases not matched to a gene: 9. CDR3 DNA sequence: TGTGCCAGCTCAAGAGTGGACAGGGTCGGCACCGGGGAGCTGTTTTTT. Amino acid sequence: CASSRVDRVGTGELFF. Full variable domain (rest looked up from reference TRBV18 and TRBJ2-2): NAGVMQNPRHLVRRRGQEARLRCSPMKGHSHVYWYRQLPEEGLKFMVYLQKENIIDESGMPKERFSAEFPKEGPSILRIQQVVRGDSAAYFCASSRVDRVGTGELFFGEGSRLTVL.

The V and J genes are TRBV21-1 and TRBJ2-2; the D segment call TRBD2 is taken from the table without a DNA check. TRBV21-1 is a pseudogene locus. This CDR3 has 18 residues. For the CDR3, the DNA is TGTGCCAGCAGCCCCCTCCGGAGGACTAGTGTGTGGTCCGGGGAGCTGTTTTTT. Protein product: CASSPLRRTSVWSGELFF.